The table lists the clone carrying this T cell receptor (beta chain) with a few counts. This sample was included in a study of T cells after yellow fever vaccination. Each CDR3 protein gets one entry after TCRdb re-called the 5' RACE reads with MiXCR. Of roughly 240,000 distinct CDR3 sequences in the sample, approximately 6.3% were seen once. The ends were cut back, 4 bases at V and 5 bases at J, with 18 bases in the middle. This CDR3 has 16 amino acids. CDR1 is SGHRS, CDR2 YFSETQ, per germline. This material consisted of CD4+ T cells sorted from PBMCs, taken on the day of the yellow fever booster vaccination. The chain links TRBV5-1 to TRBJ1-4, with D possibly matching TRBD1 (5 bases). This sequence was found in a man aged 25-40 years who received the YFV17D yellow fever vaccine. The chain's CDR3 is CASSRGDLPINEKLFF. The CDR3, as DNA: TGCGCCAGCAGCCGGGGGGACCTCCCGATAAATGAAAAACTGTTTTTT.